This entry features one TCR beta chain sequence. No antigen is known for it. This entry belongs to a study of T-cell memory formation after mild COVID-19. Findings of the study overall: CD8+ contracting clones occupied EMRA, while CD4+ ones occupied mainly CM and EM.

In TCRdb, the 5' RACE reads were re-called with MiXCR into one record per CDR3 protein. The sample records a few hundred thousand distinct CDR3 sequences, approximately 20% being singletons. The germline V gene has CDR1 MNHEY and CDR2 SVGAGI. Trimming shortened V by 0 bases and J by 1 base, and 9 bases separated the two germline ends. The CDR3 is made up of 16 amino acids. The clonotype originates from a man younger than 35 who had mild COVID-19 (a few samples of this study predate the infection). Cell type and time point are not known. Sequenced material: PBMCs or a T cell subset sorted from them (not recorded which). The J gene is TRBJ2-2, the V gene TRBV6-5, with TRBD1 as a possible D gene (6 bases). DNA of the CDR3: TGTGCCAGCAGTTACTCAAACAGGGTGAACACCGGGGAGCTGTTTTTT. Translating it yields CASSYSNRVNTGELFF.